Here is one T cell receptor beta chain with its context. The data were obtained in a study of T cell changes during pregnancy in multiple sclerosis. Germline CDR1 and CDR2: SGHAT and FQNNGV. The CDR3 is 14 amino acids. Unmatched junction bases numbered 2, after V lost 2 bases and J lost 7 bases. Generated by immunoSEQ multiplex PCR, the TCRdb table keeps only in-frame clones and is missing some. The data contain fewer than 30,000 clones, about nine tenths of them seen just once; the ten biggest clones take up 9% to 9.5%. The chain carries TRBV11-2 and TRBJ1-6, with 7 positions matching TRBD1. The source is a female donor in good health, enrolled as a control in a pregnancy study. The input for sequencing was CD8+ T cells from peripheral blood mononuclear cells, taken in the third trimester of pregnancy. The CDR3 sequence: CASSLSGGNSPLHF. CDR3 DNA sequence: TGTGCCAGCAGCTTATCAGGGGGAAATTCACCCCTCCACTTT.